A single sample gave rise to the 6 T cell receptor beta chains below, sequenced in a study of CD8+ T cells in alopecia areata. Following RNA extraction, reverse transcription yielded cDNA that acted as the sequencing template. Profiled with immunoSEQ multiplex PCR; TCRdb holds only in-frame clones, not every one. The data show under 70,000 clones, with roughly 60% seen just once and about a sixth held by the top ten. The sequencing used CD8+ T cells sorted from blood, collected at week 0. The origin of the receptors is a human donor with alopecia areata.

The chain couples TRBV13 to TRBJ1-2, with TRBD1 matching over 10 bases. The CDR3 consists of 15 residues. CDR1 is PRHDT, CDR2 FYEKMQ, per germline (reference sequence). J lost 2 bases, V lost 4 bases, and 4 bases had no gene match. The CDR3 nucleotides are TGTGCCAGCAGCTCCTGGGACAGGGGAAACTATGGCTACACCTTC. It codes for CASSSWDRGNYGYTF.

The chain has TRBV29-1 and TRBJ2-7; 12 nucleotides agree with TRBD2. The CDR3 has 13 amino acids. J gave up 4 bases and V 7 bases, and 5 bases lay outside the gene matches. CDR1 and CDR2 from the germline V gene are SQVTM and ANQGSEA. CDR3 sequence: CSALAGGLYEQYF. The CDR3, as DNA: TGCAGCGCACTAGCGGGAGGACTTTACGAGCAGTACTTC.

A few counts support this clone. The rearrangement uses TRBV19 and TRBJ2-1; TRBD1 aligns across 8 bases. V shed 4 bases, J shed 7 bases, and the junction held 6 bases outside the gene matches. Germline assignment: CDR1 LNHDA and CDR2 SQIVND (reference sequence). The CDR3 is 14 amino acids. CDR3: CASSTWTGRNEQFF. The CDR3 DNA follows: TGTGCCAGTAGTACCTGGACAGGGAGGAATGAGCAGTTCTTC.

The genes are TRBV5-1 and TRBJ2-2; the match to TRBD1 covers 7 bases. Germline V gives CDR1 SGHRS, CDR2 YFSETQ. The CDR3 is made up of 14 amino acids. V trimming: 4 bases; J trimming: 2 bases; junction bases outside the gene matches: 2. The CDR3 coding sequence is TGCGCCAGCAGCGGGACAGACAACACCGGGGAGCTGTTTTTT. Translation: CASSGTDNTGELFF.

CDR3 amino acids: CASSSPGALTGELFF. In nucleotides, the CDR3 is TGTGCCAGCAGCAGTCCGGGGGCGCTAACCGGGGAGCTGTTTTTT. The genes are TRBV7-9 and TRBJ2-2; TRBD1 or TRBD2 may be the D gene (6 bases each). The V end was cut by 5 bases, the J end by 5 bases, with 15 bases between. Germline V gives CDR1 SEHNR, CDR2 FQNEAQ (reference sequence). CDR3 length equals 15 residues.

This clone has only a few counts. The genes are TRBV5-4 and TRBJ2-7, with no clear D. CDR3 length: 14 residues. Looked up from germline, CDR1 is SGHNT and CDR2 is YYREEE (reference sequence). V shed 0 bases and J shed 5 bases, with 12 bases lying between them. The CDR3 DNA is TGTGCCAGCAGCTTGGTTTGGGATAGCCACGAGCAGTACTTC. Its protein product is CASSLVWDSHEQYF.